This record covers a single T cell receptor (beta chain). Its antigen is not known. The data were produced by immunoSEQ multiplex PCR, yet TCRdb's version contains in-frame clones alone and is incomplete. This sample has about 58,000 clones, with over 85% found just once. These data come from a study of cytomegalovirus exposure and HLA in healthy donors. Across the study: The 90 to 150 validation repertoires, a later analysis reported, used the same platform as the 666 first-cohort repertoires.

General study results and limits: Many donors shared some public TCRs, even though most TCR sequences were rare. Overall, approximately 150 TCR beta chains were annotated as cytomegalovirus-associated.

Donors were drawn from the roughly 110-subject validation cohort, separate from the approximately 680-subject first cohort. Between the trimmed V and J ends, which lost 4 bases and 3 bases, there was a span of 13 bases. The CDR3 has 14 amino acids. The germline V gene has CDR1 SGHAT and CDR2 FQNNGV. Sample: PBMCs. J is TRBJ2-7 and V is TRBV11-2; no reliable D call. The TCR comes from a man between 18 and 29 years old in good health and CMV-seronegative. CDR3 nucleotide sequence: TGTGCCAGCAGCTCTCTCCCCCTATACTACGAGCAGTACTTC. As protein: CASSSLPLYYEQYF.